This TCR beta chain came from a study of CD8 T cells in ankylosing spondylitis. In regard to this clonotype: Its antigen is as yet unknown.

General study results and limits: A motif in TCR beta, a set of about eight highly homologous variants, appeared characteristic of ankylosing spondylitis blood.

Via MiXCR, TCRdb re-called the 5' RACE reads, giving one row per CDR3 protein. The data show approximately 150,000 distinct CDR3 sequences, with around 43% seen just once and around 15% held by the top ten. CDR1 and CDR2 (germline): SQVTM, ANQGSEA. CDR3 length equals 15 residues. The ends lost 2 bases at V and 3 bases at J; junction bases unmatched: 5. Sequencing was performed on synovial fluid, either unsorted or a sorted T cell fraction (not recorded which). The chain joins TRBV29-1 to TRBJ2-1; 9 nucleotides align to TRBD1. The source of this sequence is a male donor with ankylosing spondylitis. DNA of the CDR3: TGCAGCGTTGAACCGGACAGGGGCGGCTACAATGAGCAGTTCTTC. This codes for CSVEPDRGGYNEQFF.